This T cell receptor beta chain was retrieved from a study of OX40 agonist ivuxolimab in advanced cancers. The V end lost 2 bases, the J end lost 2 bases, and 5 bases lay between the germline ends. This CDR3 is 13 amino acids long. CDR1 is SGHAT, CDR2 FQNNGV, per germline. Libraries were prepared by immunoSEQ multiplex PCR; TCRdb keeps only in-frame clonotypes and omits some of them. Of tens of thousands of clones in the sample, around 85% are singletons; the top ten hold approximately 5%. The chain has TRBV11-2 and TRBJ2-3; D unclear. The input for sequencing was CD4+ or CD8+ T cells sorted from blood, taken in a trial of the OX40 agonist ivuxolimab. The sequence was obtained from an adult with an advanced solid tumor such as melanoma, head and neck, liver or kidney cancer. The CDR3 reads CASSLPATDTQYF. The CDR3 DNA reads as TGTGCCAGCAGCTTACCAGCCACAGATACGCAGTATTTT.